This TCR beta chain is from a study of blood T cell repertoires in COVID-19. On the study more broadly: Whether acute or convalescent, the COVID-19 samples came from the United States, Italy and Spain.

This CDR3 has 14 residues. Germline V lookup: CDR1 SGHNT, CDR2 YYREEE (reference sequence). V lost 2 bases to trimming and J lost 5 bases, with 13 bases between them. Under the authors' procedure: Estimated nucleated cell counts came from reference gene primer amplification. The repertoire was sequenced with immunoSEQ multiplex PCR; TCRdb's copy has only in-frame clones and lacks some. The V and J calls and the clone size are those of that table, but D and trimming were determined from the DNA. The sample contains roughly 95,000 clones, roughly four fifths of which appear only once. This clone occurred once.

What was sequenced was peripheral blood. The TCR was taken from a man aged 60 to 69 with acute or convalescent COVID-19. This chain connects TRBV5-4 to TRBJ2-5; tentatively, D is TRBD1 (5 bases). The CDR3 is CASSFMIQAETQYF. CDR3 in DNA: TGTGCCAGCAGCTTCATGATACAGGCGGAGACCCAGTACTTC.